The 27 T cell receptor beta chains below all came from one sample that was sequenced in a study of blood T cell repertoires in COVID-19. Only in-frame clones appear in the TCRdb table, and some are missing; sequencing was by immunoSEQ multiplex PCR. The sample carries about 150,000 clones, around 85% recorded once. The source material was peripheral blood. Receptor source: a woman between 70 and 85 years old with acute or convalescent COVID-19.

The CDR3 loop is CASGSRLRGRDTQYF. CDR3 bases: TGTGCCAGCGGGTCGCGGTTGAGGGGGAGAGATACGCAGTATTTT. V is TRBV27 and J is TRBJ2-3; TRBD1 is a possible D gene (6 bases). The germline V gene encodes CDR1 MNHEY and CDR2 SMNVEV (reference sequence). V lost 8 bases, J lost 5 bases, and 20 bases lay in between. This CDR3 spans 15 amino acids.

This chain links TRBV11-3 with TRBJ2-7, with a tentative D call TRBD1 (5 bases). The germline gives CDR1 SGHNT, CDR2 YENEEA. V was cut by 2 bases and J by 9 bases, with 11 bases left in between. There are 12 residues in the CDR3. The CDR3 loop reads CASSLQGAVQYF. The CDR3 DNA follows: TGTGCCAGCAGCTTACAAGGGGCTGTGCAGTACTTC. The full variable domain, completed using reference TRBV11-3 and TRBJ2-7, is EAGVVQSPRYKIIEKKQPVAFWCNPISGHNTLYWYLQNLGQGPELLIRYENEEAVDDSQLPKDRFSAERLKGVDSTLKIQPAELGDSAVYLCASSLQGAVQYFGPGTRLTVT.

The chain links TRBV18 to TRBJ2-3; D uncertain. Trimming removed 5 bases at V and 6 bases at J, with 9 bases between. This CDR3 region has 12 residues. Per the germline V gene, CDR1 is KGHSH and CDR2 is LQKENI. The CDR3 region is CASSSTADTQYF. CDR3 nucleotides: TGTGCCAGCTCATCTACTGCGGATACGCAGTATTTT.

V is TRBV6-6 and J is TRBJ2-1, with TRBD1 as a possible D gene (6 bases). CDR3 size: 14 residues. Per germline, CDR1 MNHNY and CDR2 SVGAGI (reference sequence). Trimming stripped 3 bases from V and 8 bases from J, with 14 bases between. The CDR3 sequence is CASSYDFQGYEQFF. The CDR3 DNA sequence: TGTGCCAGCAGTTATGATTTCCAGGGGTATGAGCAGTTCTTC.

The chain uses TRBV27 and TRBJ1-2; 12 bases are shared with TRBD1. This CDR3 has 15 residues. With V trimmed by 1 base and J by 8 bases, 5 bases remained unmatched. CDR1 MNHEY and CDR2 SMNVEV come from the germline V gene (reference sequence). CDR3 region: CASSLWDRGPGGYTF. The DNA for the CDR3 is TGTGCCAGCAGTTTATGGGACAGGGGGCCGGGAGGCTACACCTTC.

The chain uses TRBV19 and TRBJ1-5; 8 bases are a match to TRBD1. Germline trimming cut 5 bases from V and 1 base from J; bases unmatched to any gene: 10. Germline V lookup: CDR1 LNHDA, CDR2 SQIVND (reference sequence). The CDR3 sequence is 17 residues long. In nucleotides, the CDR3 is TGTGCCAGTAGTTTCCAGACAGGGGCGGGGAGCAATCAGCCCCAGCATTTT. Translated, it gives CASSFQTGAGSNQPQHF.

The chain combines TRBV19 with TRBJ2-1; 7 bases are shared with TRBD2. Germline loops: CDR1 LNHDA, CDR2 SQIVND (reference sequence). The CDR3 sequence is 13 residues long. Trimming removed 1 base from V and 9 bases from J; junction bases left unmatched: 3. CDR3 nucleotide sequence: TGTGCCAGTAGTATAGCCCGCGGGGGTGAGCAGTTCTTC. The encoded protein is CASSIARGGEQFF. The entire variable domain, with the rest obtained from reference TRBV19 and TRBJ2-1, is as follows: DGGITQSPKYLFRKEGQNVTLSCEQNLNHDAMYWYRQDPGQGLRLIYYSQIVNDFQKGDIAEGYSVSREKKESFPLTVTSAQKNPTAFYLCASSIARGGEQFFGPGTRLTVL.

The rearrangement joins TRBV28 to TRBJ1-1; no clear D gene. V lost 4 bases, J lost 6 bases, and 12 bases lay in between. This CDR3 comprises 13 residues. Germline CDR1 is MDHEN and CDR2 is SYDVKM. This CDR3 is CASSSGGFPEAFF. CDR3 DNA: TGTGCCAGCAGTTCGGGAGGGTTCCCTGAAGCTTTCTTT.

This rearrangement joins TRBV9 to TRBJ2-7; possibly TRBD2 for D (7 bases). There are 13 residues in the CDR3. The V gene lost 9 bases and the J gene lost 2 bases, with 15 bases spanning the gap. Germline V CDR1 and CDR2: SGDLS, YYNGEE. CDR3 in amino acids: CAKPGGQTYEQYF. The CDR3 DNA sequence: TGTGCCAAACCCGGGGGGCAGACCTACGAGCAGTACTTC.

This chain joins TRBV30 and TRBJ1-6; possible D gene TRBD1, 5 bases. The germline V gene has CDR1 GTSNPN and CDR2 SVGIG (reference sequence). The CDR3 is 20 residues long. V was trimmed by 4 bases and J by 0 bases, leaving 25 bases between them. CDR3 loop: CAWNRAQGLTRSSYNSPLHF. CDR3 DNA: TGTGCCTGGAATCGGGCCCAGGGCCTCACCCGTAGCTCCTATAATTCACCCCTCCACTTT. The full variable domain, rest sourced from reference TRBV30 and TRBJ1-6, is SQTIHQWPATLVQPVGSPLSLECTVEGTSNPNLYWYRQAAGRGLQLLFYSVGIGQISSEVPQNLSASRPQDRQFILSSKKLLLSDSGFYLCAWNRAQGLTRSSYNSPLHFGNGTRLTVT.

This chain links TRBV7-2 with TRBJ1-4; maybe TRBD1 (5 bases). Between the trimmed V and J ends, which lost 5 bases and 8 bases, there was a span of 15 bases. Germline lookup yields CDR1 SGHTA and CDR2 FQGNSA. The CDR3 extends over 14 amino acids. In nucleotides, the CDR3 is TGTGCCAGCAGCCCTAAGGGGCGCCGGGAAAAACTGTTTTTT. Its protein is CASSPKGRREKLFF. Complete variable domain (other parts from reference TRBV7-2 and TRBJ1-4): GAGVSQSPSNKVTEKGKDVELRCDPISGHTALYWYRQSLGQGLEFLIYFQGNSAPDKSGLPSDRFSAERTGGSVSTLTIQRTQQEDSAVYLCASSPKGRREKLFFGSGTQLSVL.

The chain combines TRBV6-4 with TRBJ2-3; 11 bases match TRBD2. Looked up from germline, CDR1 is MRHNA and CDR2 is SNTAGT. This CDR3 has 15 amino acids. Trimming took 3 bases from V and 3 from J; bases not matched to a gene: 2. The CDR3 sequence is CASSDRLAGTDTQYF. The CDR3 DNA sequence: TGTGCCAGCAGTGATAGACTAGCGGGGACAGATACGCAGTATTTT.

Only a few counts were recorded for this clone. The CDR3, as DNA: TGCGCCAGCAGCCAGCGACCTGGACAGATCTATGGCTACACCTTC. Its protein product is CASSQRPGQIYGYTF. V and J are TRBV4-3 and TRBJ1-2, with D possibly being TRBD1 (6 bases). CDR1 LGHNA and CDR2 YSLEER come from the germline V gene. The CDR3 loop spans 15 amino acids. V was pared by 3 bases and J by 4 bases, with 15 bases between.

Here the CDR3 reads CASTRGGGVNTEAFF. The CDR3 bases are TGTGCCAGTACAAGAGGCGGGGGCGTGAACACTGAAGCTTTCTTT. This sequence joins TRBV19 and TRBJ1-1, with a possible D match to TRBD1 (6 bases). There are 15 residues in the CDR3. Trimming took 7 bases from V and 0 from J, leaving 15 bases between them. Germline CDR1 LNHDA, CDR2 SQIVND (reference sequence).

The CDR3 region is CASSYTSTNEKLFF. In DNA form, the CDR3 reads TGTGCCAGCAGCTACACCTCAACTAATGAAAAACTGTTTTTT. The chain is built from TRBV7-9 and TRBJ1-4; D is ambiguous. Trimming pared 4 bases from V and 0 bases from J, leaving 6 bases between. Germline V gene data show CDR1 as SEHNR and CDR2 as FQNEAQ (reference sequence). This CDR3 region has 14 residues.

The chain recombines TRBV19 with TRBJ1-1, with 9 bases that match TRBD1. The CDR3 sequence is 14 residues long. With 3 bases clipped from V and 4 bases from J, the junction kept 3 bases outside the gene matches. Germline V CDR1 and CDR2: LNHDA, SQIVND (reference sequence). The DNA for the CDR3 is TGTGCCAGTAGTATTCGACAGGGGGGCACTGAAGCTTTCTTT. Its protein product is CASSIRQGGTEAFF.

The chain recombines TRBV3-1 (or the pseudogene TRBV3-2) with TRBJ1-5; D not resolved. The CDR3 runs 14 residues. CDR1 and CDR2 (germline): LGHDT, YNNKEL (reference sequence). With 6 bases removed from V and 7 bases from J, the gap between germline ends came to 16 bases. The CDR3 protein is CASSPYGVSQPQHF. The CDR3 coding sequence is TGTGCCAGCAGTCCCTACGGGGTAAGCCAGCCCCAGCATTTT.

The rearrangement links TRBV5-8 to TRBJ1-4; D might be TRBD1 (6 bases). Trimming shortened V by 4 bases and J by 4 bases, and 14 bases separated the two germline ends. CDR1 is SGHTS, CDR2 YDEGEE, per germline. This CDR3 comprises 15 residues. CDR3 protein: CASSVGTPYNEKLFF. CDR3 bases: TGTGCCAGCAGCGTCGGGACACCATATAATGAAAAACTGTTTTTT.

This chain links TRBV7-2 with TRBJ2-3, with D possibly being TRBD1 (5 bases). V was trimmed by 5 bases and J by 6 bases, leaving 12 bases between them. The CDR3 runs to 13 residues. Germline loops: CDR1 SGHTA, CDR2 FQGNSA. The CDR3 DNA reads TGTGCCAGCAGCCTAGGGGCCCTGGATACGCAGTATTTT. This gives the protein CASSLGALDTQYF.

This clone has just one count. CDR3 sequence (DNA): TGTGCCAGCAAAAGACTAGCGGGGAGTGATAGCACAGATACGCAGTATTTT. Translation: CASKRLAGSDSTDTQYF. V usage is TRBV2 and J usage is TRBJ2-3; the match to TRBD2 covers 11 bases. The junction had 9 bases not matched to a gene; V was cut back by 7 bases and J by 0 bases. Per the germline V gene, CDR1 is SNHLY and CDR2 is FYNNEI. The CDR3 sequence is 17 residues long.

CDR3 sequence reads: CASSPASGSYEQYF. The CDR3 nucleotides read TGTGCCAGCAGCCCCGCCTCCGGGAGCTACGAGCAGTACTTC. The chain combines TRBV7-2 with TRBJ2-7; D is perhaps TRBD2 (6 bases). Germline V lookup: CDR1 SGHTA, CDR2 FQGNSA. Trimming removed 5 bases at V and 3 bases at J, with 14 bases between. The CDR3 has 14 amino acids.

The chain recombines TRBV6-5 with TRBJ1-2; tentatively, D is TRBD1 (6 bases). From germline, CDR1 is MNHEY and CDR2 SVGAGI. Trimming stripped 10 bases from V and 3 bases from J, with 12 bases between. The CDR3 is 12 amino acids. CDR3 nucleotide sequence: TGTGCCATGTCACAGGGAGACTATGGCTACACCTTC. It codes for CAMSQGDYGYTF.

The chain carries TRBV11-2 and TRBJ1-3; D may be TRBD1 (5 bases). Trimming took off 4 bases at V and 0 bases at J, with 13 bases between the two ends. Looked up from germline, CDR1 is SGHAT and CDR2 is FQNNGV. The CDR3 has 16 amino acids. As DNA, the CDR3 is TGTGCCAGCAGCTCGGGGGGGGTCAGCTCTGGAAACACCATATATTTT. Its translation is CASSSGGVSSGNTIYF.

The J gene is TRBJ1-1, the V gene TRBV7-5; the DNA was not used to check the table's D call, TRBD1. TRBV7-5 is a recognized pseudogene. This CDR3 comprises 14 residues. The CDR3 region is CARSFLQGGTEAFF. CDR3 in DNA: TGTGCCAGAAGCTTTTTGCAGGGGGGCACTGAAGCTTTCTTT.

The chain joins TRBV3-1 (or the pseudogene TRBV3-2) to TRBJ2-3, with 9 bases identical to TRBD1. Germline lookup yields CDR1 LGHDT and CDR2 YNNKEL (reference sequence). The CDR3 covers 15 residues. V gave up 6 bases and J gave up 2 bases; unmatched junction bases: 6. The CDR3 DNA reads TGTGCCAGCAGTATACACAGGGGGCCCACAGATACGCAGTATTTT. Its protein is CASSIHRGPTDTQYF.

The chain uses TRBV6-5 and TRBJ1-6; TRBD1 matches at 9 bases. The germline V gene has CDR1 MNHEY and CDR2 SVGAGI. This CDR3 region has 15 residues. After removal of 5 bases from V and 7 bases from J, the junction contained 6 bases not matched to a gene. The chain's CDR3 is CASSTRDRVNSPLHF. CDR3 sequence (DNA): TGTGCCAGCAGTACCCGGGACAGGGTAAATTCACCCCTCCACTTT.

The chain has TRBV4-1 and TRBJ1-1; D possibly corresponds to TRBD1 (5 bases). Per the germline V gene, CDR1 is MGHRA and CDR2 is YSYEKL. The CDR3 runs to 15 residues. V was cut by 4 bases and J by 1 base, with 13 bases left in between. The CDR3 loop reads CASSRNTGQNTEAFF. DNA for the CDR3: TGCGCCAGCAGCCGTAATACTGGACAGAACACTGAAGCTTTCTTT.